The clone carrying this TCR beta chain was seen a handful of times. These data are taken from a study of cytomegalovirus exposure and HLA in healthy donors. In the PCR, 60 Vbeta and 13 Jbeta primers were used. This table comes from immunoSEQ multiplex PCR, and its TCRdb copy is limited to in-frame clones, with some not included. The sample has about 200,000 clones, over 75% seen once. V gave up 2 bases and J gave up 4 bases; unmatched junction bases: 8. This CDR3 is 16 amino acids long. Germline loops: CDR1 KGHSH, CDR2 LQKENI. Input material: PBMCs. This TCR came from a woman aged 30 to 39 in good health and CMV-seronegative. The V gene is TRBV18, the J gene TRBJ2-7, with 10 bases lining up with TRBD1. CDR3 sequence: CASSPNMWDRGYEQYF. DNA for the CDR3: TGTGCCAGCTCACCAAATATGTGGGACAGGGGTTACGAGCAGTACTTC.